This entry lists 10 T cell receptor beta chains sequenced from one sample in a study of shared clonotypes between healthy human individuals. The naive CD8 subset, CD45RO-negative cells positively selected for CCR7, excluded terminally differentiated effector memory CD45RA+ cells. Sequencing was performed with immunoSEQ multiplex PCR; in TCRdb, only in-frame clones are kept and a portion is missing. Here the sample spans around 1,900,000 clones, around 93% being singletons. Sequenced input: naive CD8+ T cells from PBMCs. Receptors originate from a man between 18 and 29 years old in good health. Some clones in this sample may be carry-over from other donors' samples.

The chain recombines TRBV29-1 with TRBJ2-5, with 10 positions matching TRBD2. The J call may be in error: the DNA end matches TRBJ2-7 better. Germline CDR1 SQVTM, CDR2 ANQGSEA. CDR3 length: 16 amino acids. The CDR3, as DNA: TGCAGCGCAAAGACTAGCGGGTATGGCGGCTCCTACGAGCAGTACTTC. Translation: CSAKTSGYGGSYEQYF.

This chain uses TRBV11-2 with TRBJ2-2; D assignment may be TRBD1 or TRBD2 (5 bases each). V lost 2 bases and J 1 base, leaving 14 bases between the germline ends. Germline V gene sequence: CDR1 SGHAT, CDR2 FQNNGV. This CDR3 spans 17 amino acids. The CDR3 DNA follows: TGTGCCAGCAGCTTAAATCTGGGACGCTTGAACACCGGGGAGCTGTTTTTT. As protein: CASSLNLGRLNTGELFF.

The chain carries TRBV27 and TRBJ2-7, with 9 bases aligning to TRBD2. From germline, CDR1 is MNHEY and CDR2 SMNVEV (reference sequence). V gave up 2 bases and J gave up 5 bases; unmatched junction bases: 10. The CDR3 runs to 16 residues. The CDR3 loop reads CASSLGLAGGPHEQYF. The CDR3 DNA is TGTGCCAGCAGTTTAGGCCTGGCGGGAGGGCCTCACGAGCAGTACTTC.

The chain links TRBV28 to TRBJ1-4, with TRBD1 matching 7 bases. V was pared by 6 bases and J by 3 bases, with 7 bases of the junction left unmatched. Germline lookup yields CDR1 MDHEN and CDR2 SYDVKM. CDR3 size: 15 residues. CDR3 coding DNA: TGTGCCAGCAGAAAACAGGGGTGGGCTAATGAAAAACTGTTTTTT. Protein product: CASRKQGWANEKLFF.

V usage is TRBV18 and J usage is TRBJ2-5; D not resolved. The CDR3 extends over 13 amino acids. Trimming took off 4 bases at V and 0 bases at J, with 6 bases between the two ends. Germline V gene data show CDR1 as KGHSH and CDR2 as LQKENI. This CDR3 is CASSREYQETQYF. The CDR3 nucleotides are TGTGCCAGCTCACGAGAATACCAAGAGACCCAGTACTTC. The full variable domain, with the rest looked up from reference TRBV18 and TRBJ2-5, is NAGVMQNPRHLVRRRGQEARLRCSPMKGHSHVYWYRQLPEEGLKFMVYLQKENIIDESGMPKERFSAEFPKEGPSILRIQQVVRGDSAAYFCASSREYQETQYFGPGTRLLVL.

The chain joins TRBV7-2 to TRBJ1-2, with no clear D. The CDR3 is made up of 13 amino acids. V was trimmed by 1 base and J by 6 bases, leaving 9 bases between them. CDR1 and CDR2 (germline): SGHTA, FQGNSA. CDR3 in DNA: TGTGCCAGCAGCTTAGTCACGAATGATGGCTACACCTTC. Encoded protein: CASSLVTNDGYTF.

As DNA, the CDR3 is TGTGCCAGCAGTGACATAAAGCCCCAGCATTTT. Translation: CASSDIKPQHF. V and J are TRBV6-1 and TRBJ1-5; unclear D gene. The CDR3 covers 11 residues. Trimming removed 3 bases at V and 8 bases at J, with 5 bases between. CDR1 MNHNS and CDR2 SASEGT come from the germline V gene.

The CDR3 DNA sequence: TGCAGCGTTGGGTGGGGGGACAATGAGCAGTTCTTC. Residues: CSVGWGDNEQFF. This chain links TRBV29-1 with TRBJ2-1; perhaps TRBD2 as D (6 bases). The length of the CDR3 is 12 residues. V gave up 4 bases and J gave up 5 bases, with 9 bases separating them. Germline values: CDR1 SQVTM, CDR2 ANQGSEA.

The chain joins TRBV27 to TRBJ1-5; 8 bases fit TRBD1. CDR1 and CDR2 from the germline V gene are MNHEY and SMNVEV (reference sequence). The length of the CDR3 is 17 residues. V dropped 0 bases and J dropped 6; count of bases not matched to a gene: 10. DNA for the CDR3: TGTGCCAGCAGTTTATCGGGGACAGGCACCGTAGGTCAGCCCCAGCATTTT. It encodes CASSLSGTGTVGQPQHF.

The chain has TRBV19 and TRBJ2-7; unclear D gene. Trimming stripped 4 bases from V and 0 bases from J, with 16 bases between. Germline CDR1 is LNHDA and CDR2 is SQIVND (reference sequence). The CDR3 has 16 residues. The CDR3 coding sequence is TGTGCCAGTAGTACACCGCCCGGGCCCAGCTCCTACGAGCAGTACTTC. It specifies CASSTPPGPSSYEQYF.